The entry below gives a single TCR beta chain sequence along with its context. CDR1 is SGDLS and CDR2 is YYNGEE in the germline V gene. The germline V and J ends were trimmed by 4 bases and 8 bases, with 12 bases remaining between them. CDR3 length: 12 amino acids. The data originate from a study of blood T cell repertoires in COVID-19. Background on the study: Samples came from the United States, Italy and Spain, spanning acute and convalescent COVID-19. Sample material is recorded as cDNA or gDNA derived from T cells, B-cell-depleted T cells, or PBMCs.

The repertoire was sequenced with immunoSEQ multiplex PCR; TCRdb's copy has only in-frame clones and lacks some. Of around 300,000 clones in the sample, about 87% were seen once. This receptor was obtained from a middle-aged woman with acute or convalescent COVID-19. Material for sequencing was peripheral blood. J is TRBJ1-2 and V is TRBV9; weak D call: TRBD1 (6 bases). CDR3 protein: CASSRGEGGYTF. CDR3 nucleotides: TGTGCCAGCAGCAGGGGGGAGGGCGGCTACACCTTC.